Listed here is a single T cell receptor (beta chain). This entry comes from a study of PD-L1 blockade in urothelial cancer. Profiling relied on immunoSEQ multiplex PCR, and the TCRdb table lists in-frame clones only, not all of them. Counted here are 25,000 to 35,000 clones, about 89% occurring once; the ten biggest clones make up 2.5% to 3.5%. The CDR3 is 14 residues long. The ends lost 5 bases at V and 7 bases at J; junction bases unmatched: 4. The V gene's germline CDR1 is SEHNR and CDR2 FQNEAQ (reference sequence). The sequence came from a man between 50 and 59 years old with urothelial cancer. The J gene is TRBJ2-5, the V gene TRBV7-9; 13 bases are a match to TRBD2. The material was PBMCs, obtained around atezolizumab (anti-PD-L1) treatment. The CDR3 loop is CASSATSGGGTQYF. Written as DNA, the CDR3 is TGTGCCAGCAGCGCAACTAGCGGGGGGGGGACCCAGTACTTC.